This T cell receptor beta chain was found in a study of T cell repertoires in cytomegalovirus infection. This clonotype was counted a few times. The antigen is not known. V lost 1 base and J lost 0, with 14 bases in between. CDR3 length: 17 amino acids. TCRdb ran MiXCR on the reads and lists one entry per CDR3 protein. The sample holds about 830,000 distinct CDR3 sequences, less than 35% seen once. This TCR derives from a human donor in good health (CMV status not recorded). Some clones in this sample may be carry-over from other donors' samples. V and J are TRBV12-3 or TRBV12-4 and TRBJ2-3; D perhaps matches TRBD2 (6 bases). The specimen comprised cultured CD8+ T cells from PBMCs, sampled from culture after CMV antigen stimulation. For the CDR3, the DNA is TGTGCCAGCAGTTTAGAGGTTCTAGCGCCTAGCACAGATACGCAGTATTTT. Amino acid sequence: CASSLEVLAPSTDTQYF.